The 10 T cell receptor beta chains reported below all come from one sample, sequenced in a study of blood T cell repertoires in COVID-19. Repertoires were generated with immunoSEQ multiplex PCR, while TCRdb's copy carries only in-frame clones and drops some. Of 120,000 to 150,000 clones in the sample, around 90% were seen once. The sequencing sample was made of peripheral blood. These receptors originate from a human donor in a cohort sampled during active COVID-19.

The chain joins TRBV6-5 to TRBJ1-2, with D possibly matching TRBD1 (5 bases). The CDR3 consists of 12 residues. Between the trimmed V and J ends, which lost 11 bases and 7 bases, there was a span of 17 bases. From germline, CDR1 is MNHEY and CDR2 SVGAGI. The CDR3 DNA is TGTGCCGCGGGACGGGGCGGGGGTGGCTACACCTTC. It encodes CAAGRGGGGYTF.

The chain uses TRBV9 and TRBJ1-2, with 7 bases matching TRBD1. The trim removed 4 bases at V and 4 bases at J, leaving 13 bases unmatched. The length of the CDR3 is 16 residues. In germline, CDR1 is SGDLS, CDR2 YYNGEE. The CDR3 DNA is TGTGCCAGCAGCCATCCGACAGGGAATTTTATCTATGGCTACACCTTC. Translated, it gives CASSHPTGNFIYGYTF.

This chain uses TRBV7-8 with TRBJ1-6, with D possibly TRBD1 on 5 matching bases. The ends were cut back, 5 bases at V and 0 bases at J, with 14 bases in the middle. The CDR3 sequence is 17 residues long. Germline V gives CDR1 SGHVS, CDR2 FQNEAQ. CDR3 residues: CASSPHRISSYNSPLHF. DNA of the CDR3: TGTGCCAGCAGCCCTCACAGGATAAGCTCCTATAATTCACCCCTCCACTTT.

V and J are TRBV27 and TRBJ1-6; D is possibly TRBD1 (6 bases). The germline gives CDR1 MNHEY, CDR2 SMNVEV (reference sequence). The CDR3 runs to 14 residues. V was shortened by 2 bases and J by 8 bases, with 10 bases between the two germline ends. CDR3 loop: CASSLTGKYSPLHF. As DNA, the CDR3 is TGTGCCAGCAGTTTAACAGGGAAGTATTCACCCCTCCACTTT.

The chain joins TRBV27 to TRBJ1-4, with 7 bases aligning to TRBD1. V shed 8 bases, J shed 0 bases, and the junction held 3 bases outside the gene matches. The germline V gene has CDR1 MNHEY and CDR2 SMNVEV (reference sequence). CDR3 length: 14 residues. The CDR3 coding sequence is TGTGCCAGCGGGGACAGAGCAACTAATGAAAAACTGTTTTTT. Protein: CASGDRATNEKLFF.

The chain has TRBV3-1 (or the pseudogene TRBV3-2) and TRBJ2-3; D is unresolved. Per germline, CDR1 LGHDT and CDR2 YNNKEL (reference sequence). The CDR3 is made up of 15 amino acids. V was shortened by 1 base and J by 2 bases, with 10 bases between the two germline ends. CDR3 protein: CASSQGSTPTDTQYF. The CDR3 coding sequence is TGTGCCAGCAGCCAAGGTAGCACACCCACAGATACGCAGTATTTT.

This clone counts as medium-sized (0.01 to 0.1%). This chain uses TRBV19 with TRBJ1-1, with a weak D call TRBD1 (6 bases). CDR3 length: 12 residues. V was clipped by 7 bases and J by 1 base, with 7 bases between them. Germline CDR1 reads LNHDA; CDR2 reads SQIVND (reference sequence). The CDR3 loop reads CASTRGNTEAFF. The CDR3 DNA sequence: TGTGCCAGTACCAGGGGGAACACTGAAGCTTTCTTT.

This clone was recorded only once. The rearrangement links TRBV3-1 (or the pseudogene TRBV3-2) to TRBJ2-3; D remains unclear. The CDR3 is 15 residues long. In germline, CDR1 is LGHDT, CDR2 YNNKEL (reference sequence). V was pared by 0 bases and J by 6 bases, with 13 bases between. The CDR3 bases are TGTGCCAGCAGCCAAGAGTTTCGGTCTTTGGATACGCAGTATTTT. Translating gives CASSQEFRSLDTQYF.

The rearrangement joins TRBV12-3 or TRBV12-4 to TRBJ2-7; weak D call: TRBD2 (5 bases). This CDR3 region has 12 residues. The ends were cut back, 3 bases at V and 5 bases at J, with 8 bases in the middle. CDR3 sequence reads: CASSFARDEQYF. CDR3 in DNA: TGTGCCAGCAGTTTTGCGCGGGACGAGCAGTACTTC.

The gene calls are TRBV5-4 and TRBJ1-2; D is undetermined. There are 15 residues in the CDR3. V lost 4 bases and J 2 bases, leaving 15 bases between the germline ends. CDR1 is SGHNT, CDR2 YYREEE, per germline (reference sequence). CDR3 sequence: CASSREVSGNYGYTF. CDR3 in DNA: TGTGCCAGCAGCCGGGAGGTTTCCGGGAACTATGGCTACACCTTC.